This T cell receptor (beta chain) stems from a study of vaccination effects on CD4 cells after COVID-19. Study in general: From a couple of convalescent patients, samples were taken 16 days and one week before vaccination. Study outcomes and limitations: The study found marked clonal contraction of infection- and vaccine-induced clones late after vaccination. Sampling in the study covered few convalescent patients and included no early post-infection timepoints.

Points on this clone: The antigen is undetermined.

Sequencing in the ViraFEST assay came after antigen-specific CD4+ T cells had been expanded with viral peptide pools, which were used to stimulate PBMC. After roughly ten days in culture, the CD4+ T cells were isolated. SARS-CoV-2 infected the person between March and December 2020, as confirmed by PCR. On days 3 and 7, fresh IL-2 medium replaced half the medium. Repertoires were generated with immunoSEQ multiplex PCR, while TCRdb's copy carries only in-frame clones and drops some. The sample lists fewer than 40,000 clones; more than 60% were seen once. This clonotype originated in a human donor who had a prior SARS-CoV-2 infection. Material: CD4+ T cells from PBMCs cultured with a peptide pool, obtained before COVID-19 vaccination.

This CDR3 reads CASSGLTVTTDTQYF. The CDR3 bases are TGTGCCAGCAGCGGATTGACTGTAACCACAGATACGCAGTATTTT. The rearrangement links TRBV9 to TRBJ2-3; no definite D call. Germline V gene data show CDR1 as SGDLS and CDR2 as YYNGEE. Trimming cost V 3 bases and J 2 bases, with 13 bases left between them. This CDR3 contains 15 residues.